A selection of T cell receptor beta chains follows, all from one sample in a study of vaccination effects on CD4 cells after COVID-19. Libraries were prepared by immunoSEQ multiplex PCR; TCRdb keeps only in-frame clonotypes and omits some of them. This table holds approximately 23,000 clones, 70% to 75% found once. What these receptors recognize is not known. The source was CD4+ T cells from PBMCs cultured with SARS-CoV-2 spike peptides, collected after COVID-19 vaccination. Receptors were obtained from a human donor who received a COVID-19 vaccine. CDR3s include the opening cysteine and the closing phenylalanine or tryptophan. The D gene is left open where the match is weak. Clone size is shown for a subset of rows, as once, few, many or a class of expanded clone.

j_call | d_call | v_call | clone_size | cdr3_nt | cdr3_aa
TRBJ1-5 | TRBD1 | TRBV5-4 | . | TGTGCCAGCAGCGCCGGGACAGGGTCAAATCAGCCCCAGCATTTT | CASSAGTGSNQPQHF
TRBJ1-5 | TRBD1 | TRBV7-2 | few | TGTGCCAGCAGACGGACAGGGCCCCTCAATCAGCCCCAGCATTTT | CASRRTGPLNQPQHF
TRBJ1-3 | . | TRBV15 | . | TGTGCCACCAGCAGGGTGGCGGCGAGCTCTGGAAACACCATATATTTT | CATSRVAASSGNTIYF
TRBJ2-1 | . | TRBV24-1 | . | TGTGCCACCAGTGATAGGAATCTCGATGAGCAGTTCTTC | CATSDRNLDEQFF
TRBJ2-7 | TRBD1 | TRBV27 | . | TGTGCCAGCCGGGGACAGGACTCCTACGAGCAGTACTTC | CASRGQDSYEQYF
TRBJ2-5 | . | TRBV3-1/TRBV3-2 | . | TGTGCCAGCAGCCTACGGGGCTACGGGACCCAGTACTTC | CASSLRGYGTQYF
TRBJ1-2 | . | TRBV3-1/TRBV3-2 | . | TGTGCCAGCAGCCAAGAAGGGCGGCGGAATGGCTACACCTTC | CASSQEGRRNGYTF
TRBJ1-6 | . | TRBV6-6 | . | TGTGCCAGCAGTCGCCCGTCTGTTCATTCACCCCTCCACTTT | CASSRPSVHSPLHF
TRBJ1-1 | . | TRBV29-1 | few | TGCAGCGTTGGGGAGGGTTTCACTGAAGCTTTCTTT | CSVGEGFTEAFF
TRBJ2-2 | . | TRBV6-6 | few | TGTGCCAGCAGCATAAATGGGGGGGGGCCCACCGGGGAGCTGTTTTTT | CASSINGGGPTGELFF
TRBJ1-5 | . | TRBV30 | . | TGTGCCTGGAACCCGATGGGGGCTAGCAATCAGCCCCAGCATTTT | CAWNPMGASNQPQHF